This passage covers 19 T cell receptor beta chains from one sample sequenced in a study of early T cells in non-severe SARS-CoV-2 infection. TCRdb re-called the 5' RACE reads through MiXCR, storing one row per CDR3 protein. The top ten clones hold 5.5% to 6.5% of a sample with more than 20,000 distinct CDR3 sequences, about 3.7% of them seen once. Sequencing was carried out using whole blood. Receptors originate from an adult who was a healthcare worker with PCR-confirmed SARS-CoV-2 infection or an uninfected control (not recorded which).

The chain employs TRBV11-1 and TRBJ1-1; no clear D gene. CDR1 and CDR2 (germline): SGHAT, FQDESV (reference sequence). Trimming cost V 5 bases and J 6 bases, with 13 bases left between them. This CDR3 contains 13 residues. The CDR3 reads CASSPRGLAEAFF. Here the CDR3 DNA reads TGTGCCAGCAGCCCCCGGGGTTTGGCTGAAGCTTTCTTT. The variable domain in full, with the rest retrieved from reference TRBV11-1 and TRBJ1-1, is EAEVAQSPRYKITEKSQAVAFWCDPISGHATLYWYRQILGQGPELLVQFQDESVVDDSQLPKDRFSAERLKGVDSTLKIQPAELGDSAMYLCASSPRGLAEAFFGQGTRLTVV.

This clonotype was detected a few times. The genes are TRBV9 and TRBJ2-6; either TRBD1 or TRBD2 may fit D (5 bases each). Trimming pared 0 bases from V and 4 bases from J, leaving 8 bases between. The CDR3 covers 15 residues. In germline, CDR1 is SGDLS, CDR2 YYNGEE. The CDR3 loop reads CASSVAGTGANVLTF. The DNA for the CDR3 is TGTGCCAGCAGCGTAGCAGGGACCGGGGCCAACGTCCTGACTTTC. Full variable domain (outside the CDR3, taken from reference TRBV9 and TRBJ2-6): DSGVTQTPKHLITATGQRVTLRCSPRSGDLSVYWYQQSLDQGLQFLIQYYNGEERAKGNILERFSAQQFPDLHSELNLSSLELGDSALYFCASSVAGTGANVLTFGAGSRLTVL.

V usage is TRBV9 and J usage is TRBJ1-1, with D unclear. Germline-derived CDR1 and CDR2 are SGDLS and YYNGEE. V was shortened by 0 bases and J by 3 bases, with 12 bases between the two germline ends. This CDR3 contains 15 residues. CDR3 in DNA: TGTGCCAGCAGCGTAGGTGCCGAGGGTGACACTGAAGCTTTCTTT. Encoded protein: CASSVGAEGDTEAFF. The whole variable domain, filled in from reference TRBV9 and TRBJ1-1, reads DSGVTQTPKHLITATGQRVTLRCSPRSGDLSVYWYQQSLDQGLQFLIQYYNGEERAKGNILERFSAQQFPDLHSELNLSSLELGDSALYFCASSVGAEGDTEAFFGQGTRLTVV.

Ten or more counts support this clonotype. This rearrangement joins TRBV9 to TRBJ2-5; 7 bases map to TRBD2. CDR1 is SGDLS, CDR2 YYNGEE, per germline. V trimming: 3 bases; J trimming: 6 bases; junction bases outside the gene matches: 5. The CDR3 has 13 amino acids. For the CDR3, the DNA is TGTGCCAGCAGCGCCGGACTAGACAAGACCCAGTACTTC. It encodes CASSAGLDKTQYF.

This clonotype was seen ten or more times. J is TRBJ1-2 and V is TRBV19, with D tentatively TRBD1 (6 bases). The CDR3 has 16 amino acids. CDR1 and CDR2 (germline): LNHDA, SQIVND (reference sequence). Deletions cut 0 bases from V and 4 bases from J, with 15 bases between. CDR3: CASSIDLLGASYGYTF. CDR3 coding DNA: TGTGCCAGTAGTATAGATCTATTGGGGGCTTCCTATGGCTACACCTTC.

The chain combines TRBV12-5 with TRBJ1-1, with D unclear. Germline assignment: CDR1 LGHNT and CDR2 FRNRAP. Trimming took off 5 bases at V and 1 base at J, with 5 bases between the two ends. The length of the CDR3 is 12 residues. The CDR3 is CASGPTNTEAFF. Here the CDR3 DNA reads TGTGCTAGTGGTCCCACGAACACTGAAGCTTTCTTT.

This clonotype is categorized as medium-sized. This chain links TRBV20-1 with TRBJ1-1; D not resolved. Looked up from germline, CDR1 is DFQATT and CDR2 is SNEGSKA (reference sequence). Between the trimmed V and J ends, which lost 6 bases and 0 bases, there was a span of 8 bases. The CDR3 spans 12 residues. This CDR3 reads CSAIIMNTEAFF. The DNA for the CDR3 is TGCAGTGCCATAATTATGAACACTGAAGCTTTCTTT.

This clonotype was picked up many times. The chain couples TRBV10-1 to TRBJ2-7; tentative D call: TRBD1 (6 bases). Trimming cost V 6 bases and J 2 bases, with 17 bases left between them. This CDR3 spans 15 amino acids. Germline CDR1 WNHNN, CDR2 SYGVQD (reference sequence). The CDR3 sequence is CASRTSTGAPYEQYF. CDR3 nucleotide sequence: TGCGCCAGCAGGACATCGACAGGAGCCCCCTACGAGCAGTACTTC.

This clonotype was observed at least ten times. V is TRBV3-1 and J is TRBJ2-7, with 9 bases aligning to TRBD1. The CDR3 is made up of 15 amino acids. Germline values: CDR1 LGHDT, CDR2 YNNKEL (reference sequence). V lost 1 base to trimming and J lost 5 bases; unmatched junction nucleotides: 6. The CDR3 protein is CASSQAPGTGHEQYF. CDR3 DNA sequence: TGTGCCAGCAGCCAAGCACCCGGGACAGGGCACGAGCAGTACTTC.

This clonotype was seen ten or more times. The chain carries TRBV28 and TRBJ2-7; 12 bases are shared with TRBD2. V was clipped by 5 bases and J by 0 bases; unmatched bases: 5. CDR1 and CDR2 from the germline V gene are MDHEN and SYDVKM. The CDR3 extends over 16 amino acids. In nucleotides, the CDR3 is TGTGCCAGCAGTCTCACGACTAGCGGGGGCTCCTACGAGCAGTACTTC. It codes for CASSLTTSGGSYEQYF.

This clonotype was observed many times. This chain joins TRBV12-3 or TRBV12-4 and TRBJ1-6; the match to TRBD1 covers 7 bases. The CDR3 contains 15 residues. With V trimmed by 4 bases and J by 7 bases, 7 bases remained unmatched. CDR3 DNA sequence: TGTGCCAGCAGTTGGACAGGAGGGACGAATTCACCCCTCCACTTT. It codes for CASSWTGGTNSPLHF.

This clonotype was found many times. This sequence joins TRBV4-2 and TRBJ2-7, with 10 nucleotides matching TRBD2. Trimming took 2 bases from V and 7 from J; bases not matched to a gene: 11. This CDR3 is built from 16 residues. The germline gives CDR1 LGHNA, CDR2 YNFKEQ. CDR3 in DNA: TGTGCCAGCAGCCAATCACTAGCGGGGATAGGAGGGGAGCAGTACTTC. It specifies CASSQSLAGIGGEQYF.

Points on this clonotype: A much larger clone is a single base away; this may be a read error. J is TRBJ2-6 and V is TRBV6-2 or TRBV6-3; the D gene is possibly TRBD1 (5 bases). The CDR3 runs 14 residues. From germline, CDR1 is MNHEY and CDR2 SVGEGT. V was clipped by 6 bases and J by 0 bases, with 6 bases between them. This CDR3 is CASRDSSGANVLTF. CDR3 coding DNA: TGTGCCAGCAGAGACAGCTCTGGGGCCAACGTCCTGACTTTC.

The rearrangement links TRBV7-2 to TRBJ1-4; D is ambiguous. Germline CDR1 reads SGHTA; CDR2 reads FQGNSA. V was shortened by 0 bases and J by 7 bases, with 9 bases between the two germline ends. The CDR3 loop spans 14 amino acids. CDR3 sequence (DNA): TGTGCCAGCAGCTTAGCAGGGAGTTCTGAAAAACTGTTTTTT. Its protein product is CASSLAGSSEKLFF.

Ten or more counts support this clonotype. The chain is built from TRBV18 and TRBJ1-4; D might be TRBD1 (5 bases). The CDR3 has 15 amino acids. Germline assignment: CDR1 KGHSH and CDR2 LQKENI. The V gene lost 4 bases and the J gene lost 8 bases, with 17 bases spanning the gap. CDR3 DNA: TGTGCCAGCTCACTCGTCCTGGGGCGTGGGGAAAAACTGTTTTTT. As protein: CASSLVLGRGEKLFF.

This clonotype was observed many times. The CDR3: CASSVVRVYNEQFF. The CDR3 coding sequence is TGTGCCAGCAGCGTGGTACGGGTCTACAATGAGCAGTTCTTC. The chain links TRBV7-2 to TRBJ2-1; D not resolved. CDR3 length equals 14 residues. Trimming took 5 bases from V and 3 from J, leaving 11 bases between them. The germline CDR1 and CDR2 sequences are SGHTA and FQGNSA.

This clonotype was picked up many times. V is TRBV4-2 and J is TRBJ2-7; 8 nucleotides line up with TRBD1. Germline V gene sequence: CDR1 LGHNA, CDR2 YNFKEQ. The CDR3 is 16 residues long. The J segment lost 2 bases and the V segment lost 3 bases, leaving 9 bases of the junction unmatched. For the CDR3, the DNA is TGTGCCAGCAGCCAGGAGCTGACAGGGGCAACCTACGAGCAGTACTTC. Encoded protein: CASSQELTGATYEQYF.

In its sample, this clonotype ranks as medium-sized. V usage is TRBV18 and J usage is TRBJ1-6; D is perhaps TRBD1 (5 bases). This CDR3 has 17 amino acids. Germline V gene data show CDR1 as KGHSH and CDR2 as LQKENI. Trimming stripped 2 bases from V and 2 bases from J, with 13 bases between. The CDR3 coding sequence is TGTGCCAGCTCACCAATGAGGGGTCAAACCTATAATTCACCCCTCCACTTT. Encoded protein: CASSPMRGQTYNSPLHF.

There are a few counts of this clonotype. The V call is TRBV12-3 or TRBV12-4, the J call TRBJ1-3; D is possibly TRBD1 (5 bases). This CDR3 spans 15 amino acids. Trimming removed 7 bases from V and 0 bases from J, with 13 bases in between. CDR3 in amino acids: CASTQTGTSGNTIYF. CDR3 DNA sequence: TGTGCCAGCACCCAAACGGGGACCTCTGGAAACACCATATATTTT.